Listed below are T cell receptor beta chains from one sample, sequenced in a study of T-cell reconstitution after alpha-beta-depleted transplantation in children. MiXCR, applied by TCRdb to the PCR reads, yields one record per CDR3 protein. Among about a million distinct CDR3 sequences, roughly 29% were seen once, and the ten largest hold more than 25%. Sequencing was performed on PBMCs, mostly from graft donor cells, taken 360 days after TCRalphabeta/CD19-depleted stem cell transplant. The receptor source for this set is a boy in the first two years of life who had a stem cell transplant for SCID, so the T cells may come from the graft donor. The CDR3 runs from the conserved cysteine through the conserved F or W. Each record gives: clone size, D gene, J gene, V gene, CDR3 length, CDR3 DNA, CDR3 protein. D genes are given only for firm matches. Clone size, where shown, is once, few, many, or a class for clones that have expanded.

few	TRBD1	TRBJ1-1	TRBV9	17	TGTGCCAGCAGCAGCAGCGTAGCGACAGGGATGAACACTGAAGCTTTCTTT	CASSSSVATGMNTEAFF
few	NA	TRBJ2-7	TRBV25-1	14	TGTGCCAGCAGTGTTGATGGATCTCTTGACGAGCAGTACTTC	CASSVDGSLDEQYF
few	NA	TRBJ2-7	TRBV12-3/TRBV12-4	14	TGTGCCAGCAGTTTCTTTGTGGGCTGGGACGAGCAGTACTTC	CASSFFVGWDEQYF
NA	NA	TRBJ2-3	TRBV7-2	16	TGTGCCAGCAGCCTCCACAGGGTATCTAAAGCAGATACGCAGTATTTT	CASSLHRVSKADTQYF
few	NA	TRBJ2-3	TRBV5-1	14	TGCGCCAGCAGCCGTACAGCGGTGACAGATACGCAGTATTTT	CASSRTAVTDTQYF
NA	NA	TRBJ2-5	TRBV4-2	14	TGTGCCAGCAGCGACGGGACTTCCAGGGAGACCCAGTACTTC	CASSDGTSRETQYF
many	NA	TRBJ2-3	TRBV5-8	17	TGTGCCAGCAGCTACCTAACCGGGACGCCCTACACAGATACGCAGTATTTT	CASSYLTGTPYTDTQYF
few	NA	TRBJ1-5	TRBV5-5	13	TGTGCCAGCAGCTCGGGACCAGGGGAGCCCCAGCATTTT	CASSSGPGEPQHF
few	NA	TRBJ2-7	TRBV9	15	TGTGCCAGCAGCGTAGTGGGAACGGATACTGGCGAGCAGTACTTC	CASSVVGTDTGEQYF
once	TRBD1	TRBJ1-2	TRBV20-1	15	TGCAGTGCCGACGATCGACAGGGACAGGACTATGGCTACACCTTC	CSADDRQGQDYGYTF
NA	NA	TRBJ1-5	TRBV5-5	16	TGTGCCAGCAGCTTTTTGGGGGGCGGCGGCAATCAGCCCCAGCATTTT	CASSFLGGGGNQPQHF
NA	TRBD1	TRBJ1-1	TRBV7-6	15	TGTGCCAGCAGCCGGACAGGTTTAGGAAGCGCTGAAGCTTTCTTT	CASSRTGLGSAEAFF
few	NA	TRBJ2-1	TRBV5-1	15	TGCGCCAGCAGCTCAGACTTCGAGGGTCGCAATGAGCAGTTCTTC	CASSSDFEGRNEQFF
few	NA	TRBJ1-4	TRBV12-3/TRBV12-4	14	TGTGCCAGCAGTTTCTGGGGGAGAAATGAAAAACTGTTTTTT	CASSFWGRNEKLFF
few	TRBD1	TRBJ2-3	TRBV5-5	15	TGTGCCAGCAGCCCACTGGGGACAGGGGGACATACGCAGTATTTT	CASSPLGTGGHTQYF
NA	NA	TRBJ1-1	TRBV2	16	TGTGCCAGCATCTGGGAGGGGGAGGGAATGAACACTGAAGCTTTCTTT	CASIWEGEGMNTEAFF
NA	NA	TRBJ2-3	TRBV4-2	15	TGTGCCAGCAGCCAAGAGGAGCGGAGCACAGATACGCAGTATTTT	CASSQEERSTDTQYF
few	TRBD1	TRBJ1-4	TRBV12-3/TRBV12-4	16	TGTGCCAGCAGTTTAGATGGGACAGGGGATAGAGAAAAACTGTTTTTT	CASSLDGTGDREKLFF
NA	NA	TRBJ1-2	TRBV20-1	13	TGCAGTGCTAGAGATGTCAGGGACTATGGCTACACCTTC	CSARDVRDYGYTF
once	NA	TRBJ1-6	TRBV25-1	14	TGTGCCAGCAGTGAAGGGGGCGTCGGATCACCCCTCCACTTT	CASSEGGVGSPLHF
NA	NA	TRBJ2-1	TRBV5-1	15	TGCGCCAGCAGCGGGGAGGAGAGCTCCTACAATGAGCAGTTCTTC	CASSGEESSYNEQFF
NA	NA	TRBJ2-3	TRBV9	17	TGTGCCAGCAGCGCCCACTCAACGGGACACTTCACAGATACGCAGTATTTT	CASSAHSTGHFTDTQYF
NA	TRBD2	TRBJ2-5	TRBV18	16	TGTGCCAGCTCACCAAAGCGGGGGGCTAAAGAAGAGACCCAGTACTTC	CASSPKRGAKEETQYF
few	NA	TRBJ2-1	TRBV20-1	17	TGCAGTGCTAGAGATCTCCGGGGGCTCGATACATACAATGAGCAGTTCTTC	CSARDLRGLDTYNEQFF
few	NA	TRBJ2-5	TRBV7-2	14	TGTGCCAGCAGCCCTGGACTGAACCAAGAGACCCAGTACTTC	CASSPGLNQETQYF
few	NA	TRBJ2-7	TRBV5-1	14	TGCGCCAGCAGCCCTAGCCCTTCTCCCTACGAGCAGTACTTC	CASSPSPSPYEQYF
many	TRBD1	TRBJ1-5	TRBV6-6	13	TGTGCCAGCAGCCAGGACAGGGGACAGCCCCAGCATTTT	CASSQDRGQPQHF
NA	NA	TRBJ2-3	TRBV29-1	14	TGCAGCGTTTGTACCGGGGTGACACCAGATACGCAGTATTTT	CSVCTGVTPDTQYF
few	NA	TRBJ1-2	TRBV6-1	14	TGTGCCAGCGGAAGGGGCACCTTTAACTATGGCTACACCTTC	CASGRGTFNYGYTF
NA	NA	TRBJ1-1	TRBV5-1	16	TGCGCCAGCAGCTTGGACAGGGAAGGGGAGGACACTGAAGCTTTCTTT	CASSLDREGEDTEAFF
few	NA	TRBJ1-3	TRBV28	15	TGTGCCAGTTGCAGTGGCGGGATCTCTGGAAACACCATATATTTT	CASCSGGISGNTIYF
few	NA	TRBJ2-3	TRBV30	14	TGTGCCTGGAGTGCTTCTCCCCGCACAGATACGCAGTATTTT	CAWSASPRTDTQYF
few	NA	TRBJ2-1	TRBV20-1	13	TGCAGTGCCCGGCGGGTAAACTACAATGAGCAGTTCTTC	CSARRVNYNEQFF
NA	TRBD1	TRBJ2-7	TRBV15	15	TGTGCCACCAGCAGTGTCCGGGACAGGGGGGACGAGCAGTACTTC	CATSSVRDRGDEQYF
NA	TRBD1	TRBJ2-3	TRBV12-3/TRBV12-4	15	TGTGCCAGCAGTTTAGGGGACAGGGTGACAGATACGCAGTATTTT	CASSLGDRVTDTQYF
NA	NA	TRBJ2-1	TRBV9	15	TGTGCCAGCAGCGCTAGCGCTGGGTCTTACAATGAGCAGTTCTTC	CASSASAGSYNEQFF
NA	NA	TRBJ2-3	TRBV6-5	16	TGTGCCAGCAGTTACTGGAGGCTAGCTTTCACAGATACGCAGTATTTT	CASSYWRLAFTDTQYF
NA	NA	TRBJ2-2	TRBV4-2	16	TGTGCCAGCAGCCCCCGGGGTAGCCAGAACACCGGGGAGCTGTTTTTT	CASSPRGSQNTGELFF
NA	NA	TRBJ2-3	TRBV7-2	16	TGTGCCAGCAGCTTATTTAGCGGTACTAGCACAGATACGCAGTATTTT	CASSLFSGTSTDTQYF
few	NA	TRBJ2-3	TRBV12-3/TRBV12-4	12	TGTGCCAGCAGCCGGAGTGTGGATACGCAGTATTTT	CASSRSVDTQYF
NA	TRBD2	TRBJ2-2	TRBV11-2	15	TGTGCCAGCAGCTTAGAGCGGGGGTGGACCGGGGAGCTGTTTTTT	CASSLERGWTGELFF
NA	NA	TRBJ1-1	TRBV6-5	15	TGTGCCAGCAGTTACAACGGAGGGAGGCACACTGAAGCTTTCTTT	CASSYNGGRHTEAFF
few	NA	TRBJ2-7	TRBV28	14	TGTGCCAGCAGTTTTCAGGTCCCTCCCTACGAGCAGTACTTC	CASSFQVPPYEQYF
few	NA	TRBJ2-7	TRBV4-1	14	TGCGCCAGCAGCCAAAGGTCTCTAATGGGGGAGCAGTACTTC	CASSQRSLMGEQYF
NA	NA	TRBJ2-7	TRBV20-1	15	TGCAGTGCCAAGGGCCTTTTGGCGCCTACCTACGAGCAGTACTTC	CSAKGLLAPTYEQYF
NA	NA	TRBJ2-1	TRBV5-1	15	TGCGCCAGCAGCTTGAGGTCCCCCCGTGACAATGAGCAGTTCTTC	CASSLRSPRDNEQFF
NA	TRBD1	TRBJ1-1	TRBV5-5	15	TGTGCCAGCAGCTTGTGGGACAGCTTGAACACTGAAGCTTTCTTT	CASSLWDSLNTEAFF
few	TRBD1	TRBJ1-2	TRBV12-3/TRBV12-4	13	TGTGCCAGCACGACAGGGTTCTTCTATGGCTACACCTTC	CASTTGFFYGYTF
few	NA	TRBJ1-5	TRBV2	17	TGTGCCAGCAATGCCCAGGGAGGAAGATATAGCAATCAGCCCCAGCATTTT	CASNAQGGRYSNQPQHF
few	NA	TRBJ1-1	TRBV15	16	TGTGCCACCAGCAGAGATAAGGTTAGAGGGGGCACTGAAGCTTTCTTT	CATSRDKVRGGTEAFF
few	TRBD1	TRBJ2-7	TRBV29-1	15	TGCAGCGTTGAGTCGGTAGGGACAGGCGTCTACGAGCAGTACTTC	CSVESVGTGVYEQYF